One and the same sample provided the 16 T cell receptor beta chains below, sequenced in a study of blood T cell repertoires in COVID-19. Data came from immunoSEQ multiplex PCR; TCRdb stores just in-frame clones and leaves some out. Of more than 150,000 clones detected, roughly nine tenths appear once; the ten largest clones hold under 2.5%. The sequencing input was peripheral blood. The receptors were sampled from a man in his 70s with active or convalescent COVID-19.

The CDR3 spells CASSATGGANQPQHF. CDR3 DNA sequence: TGTGCCAGCAGTGCCACCGGGGGGGCCAATCAGCCCCAGCATTTT. J is TRBJ1-5 and V is TRBV2, with D possibly being TRBD1 (6 bases). The CDR3 consists of 15 residues. Germline V CDR1 and CDR2: SNHLY, FYNNEI. V lost 4 bases and J 3 bases, leaving 13 bases between the germline ends.

The rearrangement links TRBV10-2 to TRBJ1-2; no clear D. The V gene's germline CDR1 is WSHSY and CDR2 SAAADI. This CDR3 is built from 14 residues. V lost 4 bases, J lost 2 bases, and 11 bases lay in between. The CDR3 is CASSVEGPNYGYTF. DNA for the CDR3: TGCGCCAGCAGTGTTGAGGGTCCGAACTATGGCTACACCTTC.

The chain couples TRBV7-2 to TRBJ1-2; 9 bases map to TRBD1. Per the germline V gene, CDR1 is SGHTA and CDR2 is FQGNSA. The CDR3 sequence is 14 residues long. Trimming cost V 4 bases and J 10 bases; bases outside gene matches: 10. Written as DNA, the CDR3 is TGTGCCAGCAGCTCGGGACAGGGCTTCAAATTCTACACCTTC. Its translation is CASSSGQGFKFYTF.

The chain employs TRBV25-1 and TRBJ1-1; D is uncertain. CDR1 is MGHDK, CDR2 SYGVNS, per germline. The V end was cut by 4 bases, the J end by 0 bases, with 6 bases between. The CDR3 sequence is 13 residues long. The CDR3 sequence: CASSGELNTEAFF. CDR3 sequence (DNA): TGTGCCAGCAGTGGGGAGTTGAACACTGAAGCTTTCTTT.

V gene TRBV11-2 combines with J gene TRBJ2-1, with 8 nucleotides matching TRBD2. The germline V gene encodes CDR1 SGHAT and CDR2 FQNNGV. The CDR3 is 17 residues long. The trim removed 1 base at V and 4 bases at J, leaving 9 bases unmatched. CDR3 DNA: TGTGCCAGCAGCTTAGTTCCAGCGGGAGACCTTTACAATGAGCAGTTCTTC. The encoded protein is CASSLVPAGDLYNEQFF.

The chain employs TRBV5-8 and TRBJ2-7; possible D gene TRBD1, 6 bases. The CDR3 sequence is 14 residues long. Germline V gives CDR1 SGHTS, CDR2 YDEGEE. V lost 3 bases, J lost 1 base, and 11 bases lay in between. In DNA, the CDR3 is TGTGCCAGCAGCTCGGGACAACTATCCTACGAGCAGTACTTC. It specifies CASSSGQLSYEQYF.

This clone showed up just a few times. The V call is TRBV6-2 or TRBV6-3, the J call TRBJ2-2, with D tentatively TRBD2 (5 bases). Germline assignment: CDR1 MNHEY and CDR2 SVGEGT. CDR3 length equals 15 residues. V was pared by 6 bases and J by 0 bases, with 11 bases between. The DNA for the CDR3 is TGTGCCAGCAGCCGCTCGGGATCGAACACCGGGGAGCTGTTTTTT. It yields the protein CASSRSGSNTGELFF.

The genes are TRBV5-6 and TRBJ1-5; 7 bases fit TRBD1. The V gene's germline CDR1 is SGHDT and CDR2 YYEEEE. With 4 bases clipped from V and 5 bases from J, the junction kept 12 bases outside the gene matches. The CDR3 runs 16 residues. The DNA for the CDR3 is TGTGCCAGCAGCCTGAGACAGGGAGGTGTCGATCAGCCCCAGCATTTT. It is translated as CASSLRQGGVDQPQHF.

The chain is built from TRBV6-2 or TRBV6-3 and TRBJ2-7; 12 nucleotides align to TRBD2. Trimming took 6 bases from V and 4 from J; bases not matched to a gene: 10. The CDR3 length is 16 residues. The germline gives CDR1 MNHEY, CDR2 SVGEGT. In nucleotides, the CDR3 is TGTGCCAGCAGCTTATACACCGGGACTAGCGGGTACGAGCAGTACTTC. This encodes CASSLYTGTSGYEQYF.

CDR3 residues: CASSEGQGRTDTQYF. The DNA of the CDR3 is TGTGCCAGCAGTGAGGGTCAGGGGCGCACAGATACGCAGTATTTT. The J gene is TRBJ2-3, the V gene TRBV2; possibly TRBD1 for D (6 bases). CDR1 and CDR2 (germline): SNHLY, FYNNEI. The V end lost 3 bases, the J end lost 1 base, and 11 bases lay between the germline ends. The CDR3 runs to 15 residues. Based on the CDR3 plus reference TRBV2 and TRBJ2-3, the full variable domain is EPEVTQTPSHQVTQMGQEVILRCVPISNHLYFYWYRQILGQKVEFLVSFYNNEISEKSEIFDDQFSVERPDGSNFTLKIRSTKLEDSAMYFCASSEGQGRTDTQYFGPGTRLTVL.

The chain joins TRBV19 to TRBJ2-1, with 11 bases fitting TRBD1. With 4 bases clipped from V and 8 bases from J, the junction kept 4 bases outside the gene matches. The CDR3 spans 14 residues. Germline V gene sequence: CDR1 LNHDA, CDR2 SQIVND (reference sequence). The CDR3 DNA reads TGTGCCAGTAGTACTCGGGACAGGGGGTATGAGCAGTTCTTC. The encoded protein is CASSTRDRGYEQFF.

A few counts support this clone. The chain links TRBV10-2 to TRBJ2-3, with 7 bases lining up with TRBD1. V shed 9 bases and J 5 bases; nucleotides not matched to a gene: 11. The CDR3 is made up of 14 amino acids. Germline V gene sequence: CDR1 WSHSY, CDR2 SAAADI. CDR3 loop: CASRGPGQRDTQYF. CDR3 nucleotide sequence: TGCGCCAGTCGCGGGCCGGGACAGAGAGATACGCAGTATTTT.

The chain combines TRBV4-3 with TRBJ2-5, with TRBD2 as a possible D gene (6 bases). V was pared by 1 base and J by 5 bases, with 14 bases between. Per the germline V gene, CDR1 is LGHNA and CDR2 is YSLEER. This CDR3 has 15 amino acids. The DNA of the CDR3 is TGCGCCAGCAGCCAAGGTACCCGGGGGAGTGAGACCCAGTACTTC. Its translation is CASSQGTRGSETQYF.

DNA of the CDR3: TGTGCCAGCAGCCATGGGCAGGGTTTGACTGAAGCTTTCTTT. Its protein product is CASSHGQGLTEAFF. The V gene is TRBV3-1 (or the pseudogene TRBV3-2), the J gene TRBJ1-1; D is possibly TRBD1 (5 bases). The CDR3 extends over 14 amino acids. The ends were cut back, 3 bases at V and 5 bases at J, with 13 bases in the middle. Germline loops: CDR1 LGHDT, CDR2 YNNKEL (reference sequence).

This chain connects TRBV30 to TRBJ1-5; D unclear. Germline V gives CDR1 GTSNPN, CDR2 SVGIG (reference sequence). The CDR3 consists of 13 residues. The V gene lost 2 bases and the J gene lost 0 bases, with 5 bases spanning the gap. The CDR3 here is CAWSYSSNQPQHF. CDR3 bases: TGTGCCTGGAGTTATAGTAGCAATCAGCCCCAGCATTTT.

The chain employs TRBV18 and TRBJ1-4; 9 bases line up with TRBD1. CDR1 is KGHSH, CDR2 LQKENI, per germline. The CDR3 is 15 amino acids. Trimming cost V 4 bases and J 5 bases; bases outside gene matches: 5. CDR3 in DNA: TGTGCCAGCTCACGTTCCGGGACAGGGAATGAAAAACTGTTTTTT. It yields the protein CASSRSGTGNEKLFF.